This record covers a single T cell receptor (beta chain). Its cognate antigen has yet to be identified. No much larger clonotype is one base removed from it; base qualities were not supplied. Library preparation used the immunoSEQ multiplex PCR assay. The table comes from immuneACCESS by way of TCRdb, which keeps in-frame sequences with V and J called. Part of the clones is missing from these tables; in studies checked, under half for an unresolved V gene and the rest for unknown reasons. Across this sample there are roughly 130,000 clones, with over 85% seen only once. Roughly 12% of the sample is in the top ten clones. Including cysteine and phenylalanine, the CDR3 has 15 amino acids. The read is trimmed to its CDR3 DNA, 45 bases read in frame from base 1. V and J lose 2 bases and 1 base, and a span of 12 bases separates them. From the germline V gene, CDR1 is MNHEY and CDR2 is SVGAGI. This sample is drawn from a study of control samples from healthy donors and cancer patients (TCRdb year 2020).

This clonotype was obtained from a man aged 25-45 years in good health. The chain uses TRBV6-5 and TRBJ2-7, and TRBD2 may be the D gene, going by 6 matching bases. Sample: blood. The bases are TGTGCCAGCAGTTACGTGCGGGGAGTGTCCTACGAGCAGTACTTC. It is translated as CASSYVRGVSYEQYF.